This TCR beta chain derives from a study of post-analysis software for immune sequencing data. The overall study: Relapsing-remitting, secondary progressive and progressive-relapsing courses of multiple sclerosis were included. Overall study results and limits: Five TRBV segments were more frequent in patients than controls; TRBV5-6, TRBV5-1 and TRBV20-1 belonged to this group.

The TCR beta cDNA libraries carried unique molecular identifiers. TCRdb re-derived calls from the PCR reads in MiXCR, one entry per CDR3 protein. The table has 400,000 to 500,000 distinct CDR3 sequences, about 40% seen once; the top ten hold 6.5% to 8%. Notes on this clonotype: Its antigen is not known.

The V segment lost 7 bases and the J segment 1 base; nucleotides outside the gene matches: 4. This CDR3 has 15 residues. This TCR derives from a girl aged 2 to 10 with multiple sclerosis. The sequenced sample consisted of blood. This chain connects TRBV12-3 or TRBV12-4 to TRBJ1-1; 12 nucleotides match TRBD1. The CDR3 loop reads CASTGTGGPNTEAFF. CDR3 nucleotides: TGTGCCAGCACTGGGACAGGGGGCCCGAACACTGAAGCTTTCTTT.